These T cell receptor beta chains were read from a single sample in a study of CD8 T cells in Susac syndrome. TCRdb ran MiXCR on the immunoSEQ multiplex PCR reads and lists one entry per CDR3 protein. The sample contains around 69,000 distinct CDR3 sequences, 96% of which appear only once. The sequenced sample was CD4+ T cells from PBMCs. These receptors were taken from a human donor with multiple sclerosis. Both conserved end residues are part of each CDR3. Each record gives: V gene, clone size, J gene, D gene, CDR3 DNA, CDR3 protein. D genes are given only for firm matches. Only some rows state a clone size, as once, few, many or a class for expanded clones.

>TRBV4-1|once|TRBJ2-7|TRBD2
TGCGCCAGCAGCCAATATAGCGGGGTCTCCTACGAGCAGTACTTC
CASSQYSGVSYEQYF
>TRBV19|-|TRBJ1-3|-
TGTGCCAGTAGTATGGGACCCGTCTTGAGCGGAAACACCATATATTTT
CASSMGPVLSGNTIYF
>TRBV4-1|-|TRBJ2-3|TRBD1
TGCGCCAGCAGCTCCCCCAGGGGACAGGTCCCCACAGATACGCAGTATTTT
CASSSPRGQVPTDTQYF
>TRBV11-2|-|TRBJ2-7|-
TGTGCCAGCAGGGACCAAGGGGGTCCTCCCTACGAGCAGTACTTC
CASRDQGGPPYEQYF
>TRBV6-2/TRBV6-3|-|TRBJ1-5|-
TGTGCCAGCAGTTACTCGGGGGGGAGTATCAATCAGCCCCAGCATTTT
CASSYSGGSINQPQHF
>TRBV6-5|-|TRBJ2-7|-
TGTGCCAGCAGTTACTCGCAGGGACGGGACTACGAGCAGTACTTC
CASSYSQGRDYEQYF
>TRBV12-3/TRBV12-4|-|TRBJ2-7|-
TGTGCCAGCAGTTTAACCTCGAGCTCCTACGAGCAGTACTTC
CASSLTSSSYEQYF
>TRBV5-1|-|TRBJ2-5|-
TGCGCCAGCAGCTTTTGGGGGCAAGAGACCCAGTACTTC
CASSFWGQETQYF
>TRBV2|-|TRBJ2-1|TRBD2
TGTGCCAGCAGGAGGGACTATTTCAATGAGCAGTTCTTC
CASRRDYFNEQFF
>TRBV9|-|TRBJ2-1|TRBD2
TGTGCCAGCAGCGTGGGTAGCGGGGGGCGCAATGAGCAGTTCTTC
CASSVGSGGRNEQFF
>TRBV9|-|TRBJ1-3|-
TGTGCCAGCAGCGTAGATGGCTCTGGAAACACCATATATTTT
CASSVDGSGNTIYF
>TRBV7-3|-|TRBJ2-2|TRBD2
TGTGCCAGCAGCTCGGGACTAGCGGCGAACACCGGGGAGCTGTTTTTT
CASSSGLAANTGELFF
>TRBV30|-|TRBJ1-1|-
TGTGCCTGGAGTGTATCGAGAAACACTGAAGCTTTCTTT
CAWSVSRNTEAFF
>TRBV20-1|-|TRBJ2-1|-
TGCAGTGCTAGTCACGAAATAGGTCAGCAGTTCTTC
CSASHEIGQQFF
>TRBV19|-|TRBJ1-5|-
TGTGCCAGTAGCCCTCGAGGGACAAAGAGCAATCAGCCCCAGCATTTT
CASSPRGTKSNQPQHF
>TRBV18|-|TRBJ1-1|-
TGTGCCAGCTCCCCCGGGCAGGTGAACACTGAAGCTTTCTTT
CASSPGQVNTEAFF
>TRBV5-1|-|TRBJ2-3|-
TGCGCCAGCAGCTTGGAGGGACAAGCTGTTCTAGATACGCAGTATTTT
CASSLEGQAVLDTQYF
>TRBV12-3/TRBV12-4|-|TRBJ2-3|-
TGTGCCAGCAGTCCCGAAGGGGGGGCGGGAGATACGCAGTATTTT
CASSPEGGAGDTQYF
>TRBV25-1|-|TRBJ2-3|-
TGTGCCAGCAGCCGAGGGTCGGGGGCCGATACGCAGTATTTT
CASSRGSGADTQYF
>TRBV3-1|-|TRBJ2-1|TRBD2
TGTGCCAGCAGCCTTCAAAAGGGCGGGGGATATGAGCAGTTCTTC
CASSLQKGGGYEQFF
>TRBV25-1|-|TRBJ2-2|TRBD1
TGTGCCAGCAGTGAGGGACAGGTGGCCGGGGAGCTGTTTTTT
CASSEGQVAGELFF
>TRBV30|once|TRBJ1-2|-
TGTGCCTGGAGTAGCCCAGACTATGGCTACACCTTC
CAWSSPDYGYTF
>TRBV7-6|-|TRBJ2-1|-
TGTGCCAGCAGCCACATCCAGGGGTACAATGAGCAGTTCTTC
CASSHIQGYNEQFF
>TRBV9|-|TRBJ1-1|-
TGTGCCAGCAGCGTAGGTCAAGAAGGTGAAGCTTTCTTT
CASSVGQEGEAFF
>TRBV20-1|-|TRBJ2-1|-
TGCAGTGCTAGGCCTGGGGGGCGTTATGAGCAGTTCTTC
CSARPGGRYEQFF
>TRBV20-1|once|TRBJ2-3|-
TGCAGTGCTAGACCCTTTGCAGATACGCAGTATTTT
CSARPFADTQYF
>TRBV3-1|-|TRBJ2-1|TRBD2
TGTGCCAGCAGCCCCCGTGGTAGCGGGGCAAATGAGCAGTTCTTC
CASSPRGSGANEQFF
>TRBV30|-|TRBJ2-3|-
TGTGCCTGGAGTGTACGTGGGGTACATACGCAGTATTTT
CAWSVRGVHTQYF
>TRBV30|-|TRBJ2-2|TRBD1
TGTGCCTGGAGTGTATGGGACAGGGAGACCGGGGAGCTGTTTTTT
CAWSVWDRETGELFF
>TRBV7-9|-|TRBJ1-1|-
TGTGCCAGCAGCTTGGGCCCGATAAGGGAAGCTTTCTTT
CASSLGPIREAFF
>TRBV2|-|TRBJ1-6|-
TGTGCCAGCAGTTCCCGACAGGATAATTCACCCCTCCACTTT
CASSSRQDNSPLHF
>TRBV5-1|-|TRBJ2-1|-
TGCGCCAGCAGTGTCGGGAATGAGCAGTTCTTC
CASSVGNEQFF
>TRBV7-6|-|TRBJ1-6|-
TGTGCCAGCAGCTTAGGACAGCTTTTTCCCCTCCACTTT
CASSLGQLFPLHF
>TRBV29-1|-|TRBJ1-2|-
TGCAGCGTTGAAGAGGGGGGCTACACCTTC
CSVEEGGYTF
>TRBV12-3/TRBV12-4|-|TRBJ2-7|TRBD2
TGTGCCACGTCTGCAGCGGGGGAATACGAGCAGTACTTC
CATSAAGEYEQYF
>TRBV7-9|-|TRBJ2-3|-
TGTGCCAGCAGCCTCCTCGGGGGCGCAGTTACAGATACGCAGTATTTT
CASSLLGGAVTDTQYF
>TRBV11-2|-|TRBJ2-7|-
TGTGCCAGCAGCAACACAGCGGGTAGCTCCTACGAGCAGTACTTC
CASSNTAGSSYEQYF
>TRBV5-1|-|TRBJ2-5|TRBD2
TGCGCCAGCAGCTTGAGTTTCGGTGCTAGCGGAGCCCAAGAGACCCAGTACTTC
CASSLSFGASGAQETQYF
>TRBV7-9|-|TRBJ2-7|TRBD1
TGTGCCAGCAGCTTACAGGGGGCGTTGTACGAGCAGTACTTC
CASSLQGALYEQYF
>TRBV5-4|once|TRBJ1-2|-
TGTGCCGTACACTCAAGCGGGAGGGTGAGCTATGGCTACACCTTC
CAVHSSGRVSYGYTF
>TRBV30|once|TRBJ1-3|-
TGTGCCTGGATCAGGGGATCTTCTGGAAACACCATATATTTT
CAWIRGSSGNTIYF
>TRBV9|-|TRBJ2-3|-
TGTGCCAGCAGCGTTCTGTCACAGGGAGCAGATACGCAGTATTTT
CASSVLSQGADTQYF
>TRBV25-1|-|TRBJ2-4|-
TGTGCCAGCAGTGAAAGCCGTGGGGCAGGGGAAAACATTCAGTACTTC
CASSESRGAGENIQYF
>TRBV5-1|-|TRBJ2-2|-
TGCGCCAGCAGCTTTGAAGGGCCCCACACCGGGGAGCTGTTTTTT
CASSFEGPHTGELFF
>TRBV30|few|TRBJ2-7|-
TGTGCCTGGAGCCCCGGGACGACCGCCTACGAGCAGTACTTC
CAWSPGTTAYEQYF
>TRBV11-2|-|TRBJ2-3|TRBD2
TGTGCCAGCAGCTTGAGCGGGGGGGCGATGGGCACAGATACGCAGTATTTT
CASSLSGGAMGTDTQYF
>TRBV5-1|-|TRBJ2-1|TRBD1
TGCGCCAGCATGCAGGGACAGGGGATTTACAATGAGCAGTTCTTC
CASMQGQGIYNEQFF
>TRBV4-2|once|TRBJ2-5|-
TGTGCCAGCAGCCAGGGGTCCCGGCAGGGGAAAGAGACCCAGTACTTC
CASSQGSRQGKETQYF
>TRBV29-1|once|TRBJ1-2|-
TGCAGCGTTGAAGAAGGCGTCGAAATCGGCTACACCTTC
CSVEEGVEIGYTF
>TRBV15|-|TRBJ2-5|TRBD2
TGTGCCACCAGCGACGGGGGGGACCAAGAGACCCAGTACTTC
CATSDGGDQETQYF
>TRBV19|-|TRBJ2-3|TRBD1
TGTGCCAGTAGTATAGCGCAGGGGGCATTAGATACGCAGTATTTT
CASSIAQGALDTQYF
>TRBV3-1|once|TRBJ2-1|-
TGTGCCAGCAGCCAAGACCGGGGGTACTACAATGAGCAGTTCTTC
CASSQDRGYYNEQFF
>TRBV2|-|TRBJ2-3|-
TGTGCCAGCAGTGGCCATAGCGGTAGCACAGATACGCAGTATTTT
CASSGHSGSTDTQYF
>TRBV6-2/TRBV6-3|-|TRBJ1-2|-
TGTGCCAGCAGTTACCGGCAGGGGAAGGGCTATGGCTACACCTTC
CASSYRQGKGYGYTF
>TRBV7-2|-|TRBJ2-1|-
TGTGCCAGCAGTCCGCGTATCAGGGAAAATGAGTTCTTC
CASSPRIRENEFF
>TRBV24-1|-|TRBJ2-6|-
TGTGCCACCAGTGATCCCGGACACCGGGACCAACTCTCTGGGGCCAACGTCCTGACTTTC
CATSDPGHRDQLSGANVLTF
>TRBV24-1|-|TRBJ2-3|-
TGTGCCACCATGAGGGGAGACACAGATACGCAGTATTTT
CATMRGDTDTQYF
>TRBV2|-|TRBJ2-7|TRBD1
TGTGCCAGCAGTGGGACAGGGGGCGCAGCCCGCGAGCAGTACTTC
CASSGTGGAAREQYF
>TRBV7-9|-|TRBJ1-6|-
TGTGCCAGCAGCTTAGCGCTAGGGGTTTCACCCCTCCACTTT
CASSLALGVSPLHF
>TRBV3-1|-|TRBJ2-5|-
TGTGCCAGCAGCCAAGAATCCCGCCCAAGGGAGACCCAGTACTTC
CASSQESRPRETQYF